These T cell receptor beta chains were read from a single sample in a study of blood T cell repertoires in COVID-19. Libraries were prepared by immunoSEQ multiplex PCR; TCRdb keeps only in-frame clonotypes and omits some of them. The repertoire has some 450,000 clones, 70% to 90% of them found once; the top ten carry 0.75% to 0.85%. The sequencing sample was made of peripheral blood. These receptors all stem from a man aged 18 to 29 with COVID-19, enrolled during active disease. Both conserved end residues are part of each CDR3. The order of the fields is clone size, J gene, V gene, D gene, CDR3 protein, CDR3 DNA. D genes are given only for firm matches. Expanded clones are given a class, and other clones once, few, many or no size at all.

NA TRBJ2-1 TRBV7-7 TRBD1 CASSLRQGENNEQFF TGTGCCAGCAGCTTAAGACAGGGGGAAAACAATGAGCAGTTCTTC
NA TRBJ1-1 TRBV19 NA CASTTGGFTEAFF TGTGCCAGTACCACCGGGGGATTCACTGAAGCTTTCTTT
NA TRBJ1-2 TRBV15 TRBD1 CATGQGYYGYTF TGTGCCACCGGACAGGGGTACTATGGCTACACCTTC
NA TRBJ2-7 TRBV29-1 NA CSVETAYEQYF TGCAGCGTTGAAACAGCCTACGAGCAGTACTTC
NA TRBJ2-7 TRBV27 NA CASRTFAGVSYEQYF TGTGCCAGCCGGACATTCGCCGGCGTCTCCTACGAGCAGTACTTC
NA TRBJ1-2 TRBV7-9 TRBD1 CASSRGQGIGYTF TGTGCCAGCAGCCGGGGACAGGGGATCGGCTACACCTTC
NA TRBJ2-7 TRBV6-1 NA CASSDWQGGDEQYF TGTGCCAGCAGTGATTGGCAGGGTGGCGACGAGCAGTACTTC
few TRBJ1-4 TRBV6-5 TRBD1 CASSRNRGADEKLFF TGTGCCAGCAGCAGAAACAGGGGAGCGGATGAAAAACTGTTTTTT
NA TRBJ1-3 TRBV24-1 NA CATSDVGASGNTIYF TGTGCCACCAGTGATGTCGGAGCCTCTGGAAACACCATATATTTT
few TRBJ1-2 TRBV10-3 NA CAIGSDSAAKGNYGYTF TGTGCCATCGGAAGCGACAGTGCAGCCAAGGGGAACTATGGCTACACCTTC
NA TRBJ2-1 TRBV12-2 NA CASRTRTSGGANEQFF TGTGCAAGTCGCACCCGCACTAGCGGGGGGGCAAATGAGCAGTTCTTC
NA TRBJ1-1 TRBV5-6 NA CASSLRRSAAQAFF TGTGCCAGCAGCTTGAGGAGATCGGCAGCCCAAGCTTTCTTT
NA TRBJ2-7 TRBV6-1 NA CASSEAWRGSEQYF TGTGCCAGCAGTGAAGCATGGCGGGGTTCCGAGCAGTACTTC